This section outlines one TCR beta chain sequence together with its context. These data are taken from a study of response to subunit inactivated influenza vaccine. MiXCR, run by TCRdb on the RT-PCR reads, gives a single entry per CDR3 protein. Of just under 550,000 distinct CDR3 sequences in the sample, roughly 23% were seen once. The sample was also linked to a second study, of T cells expressing NK-cell markers. This second study says: UMIs accompanied the 5'RACE template switching by which TCR beta cDNA was made. One of the eight sequenced donors was seronegative, whereas the other seven were HCMV-seropositive.

This specimen was CD4+ T cells sorted from PBMCs, taken about 13 days after vaccination. The receptor comes from a man aged 50 to 60 who received an inactivated influenza vaccine.

The CDR3 reads CSARDAGKPLNQETQYF. The CDR3, as DNA: TGCAGTGCTAGAGATGCCGGGAAACCGCTCAATCAAGAGACCCAGTACTTC. The chain recombines TRBV20-1 with TRBJ2-5, with a possible D match to TRBD2 (5 bases). Germline V gene data show CDR1 as DFQATT and CDR2 as SNEGSKA (reference sequence). CDR3 length equals 17 residues. The ends were cut back, 0 bases at V and 2 bases at J, with 19 bases in the middle.